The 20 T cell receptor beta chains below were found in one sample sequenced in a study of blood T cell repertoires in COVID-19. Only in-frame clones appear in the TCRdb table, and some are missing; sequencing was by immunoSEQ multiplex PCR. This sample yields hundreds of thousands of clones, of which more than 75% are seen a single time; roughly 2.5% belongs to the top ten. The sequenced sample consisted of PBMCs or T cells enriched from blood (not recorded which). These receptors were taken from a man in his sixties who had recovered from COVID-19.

CDR3 nucleotides: TGTGCCAGCAGCCCTCAGCGGGGGTCCTATCAGCCCCAGCATTTT. Protein product: CASSPQRGSYQPQHF. The rearrangement uses TRBV7-8 and TRBJ1-5; D may be TRBD1 (5 bases). Trimming shortened V by 5 bases and J by 5 bases, and 16 bases separated the two germline ends. In germline, CDR1 is SGHVS, CDR2 FQNEAQ. The CDR3 spans 15 residues.

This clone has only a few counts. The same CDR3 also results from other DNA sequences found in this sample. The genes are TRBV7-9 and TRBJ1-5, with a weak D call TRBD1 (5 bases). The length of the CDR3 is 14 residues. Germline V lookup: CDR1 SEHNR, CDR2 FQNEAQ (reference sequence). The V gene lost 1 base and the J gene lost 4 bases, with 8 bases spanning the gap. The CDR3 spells CASSLVGGNQPQHF. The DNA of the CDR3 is TGTGCCAGCAGCTTAGTCGGGGGAAATCAGCCCCAGCATTTT. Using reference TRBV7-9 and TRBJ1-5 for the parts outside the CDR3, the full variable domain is DTGVSQNPRHKITKRGQNVTFRCDPISEHNRLYWYRQTLGQGPEFLTYFQNEAQLEKSRLLSDRFSAERPKGSFSTLEIQRTEQGDSAMYLCASSLVGGNQPQHFGDGTRLSIL.

In nucleotides, the CDR3 is TGTGCCACCAGCAGGAGCAGGGGCATCGGGGAGCTGTTTTTT. Amino acid sequence: CATSRSRGIGELFF. The chain couples TRBV15 to TRBJ2-2; TRBD1 might be the D (6 bases). The CDR3 spans 14 residues. Germline values: CDR1 LNHNV, CDR2 YYDKDF (reference sequence). The V gene lost 3 bases and the J gene lost 7 bases, with 12 bases spanning the gap.

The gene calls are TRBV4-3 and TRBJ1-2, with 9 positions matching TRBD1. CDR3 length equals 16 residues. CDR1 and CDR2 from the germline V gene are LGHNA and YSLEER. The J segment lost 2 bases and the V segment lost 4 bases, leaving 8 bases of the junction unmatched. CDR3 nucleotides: TGCGCCAGCAGCCCCGCACGCGGGACAGGGAACTATGGCTACACCTTC. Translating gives CASSPARGTGNYGYTF.

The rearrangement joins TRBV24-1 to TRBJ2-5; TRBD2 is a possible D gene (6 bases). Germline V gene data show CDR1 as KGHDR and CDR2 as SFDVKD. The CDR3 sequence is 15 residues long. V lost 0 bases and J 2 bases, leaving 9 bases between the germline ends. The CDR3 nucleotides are TGTGCCACCAGTGATTTGGGGGAGGATCAAGAGACCCAGTACTTC. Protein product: CATSDLGEDQETQYF.

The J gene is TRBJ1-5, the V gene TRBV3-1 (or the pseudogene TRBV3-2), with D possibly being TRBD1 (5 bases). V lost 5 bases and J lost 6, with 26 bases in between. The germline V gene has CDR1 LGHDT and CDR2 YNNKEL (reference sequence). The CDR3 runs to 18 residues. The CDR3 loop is CASSTTDLVDRPGQPQHF. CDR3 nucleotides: TGTGCCAGCAGCACGACAGATCTTGTGGATCGGCCCGGTCAGCCCCAGCATTTT.

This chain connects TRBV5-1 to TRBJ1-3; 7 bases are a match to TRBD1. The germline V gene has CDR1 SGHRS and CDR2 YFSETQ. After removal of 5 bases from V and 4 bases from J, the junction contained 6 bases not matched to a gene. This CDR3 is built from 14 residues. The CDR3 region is CASRSTGSGNTIYF. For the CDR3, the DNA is TGCGCCAGCAGATCGACAGGGTCCGGAAACACCATATATTTT.

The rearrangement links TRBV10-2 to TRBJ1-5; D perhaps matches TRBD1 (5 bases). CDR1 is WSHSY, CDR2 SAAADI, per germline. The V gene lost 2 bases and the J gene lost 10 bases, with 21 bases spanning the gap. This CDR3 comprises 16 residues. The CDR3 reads CASSERFGDFGPPQHF. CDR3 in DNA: TGCGCCAGCAGTGAGAGGTTCGGGGACTTCGGCCCACCCCAGCATTTT.

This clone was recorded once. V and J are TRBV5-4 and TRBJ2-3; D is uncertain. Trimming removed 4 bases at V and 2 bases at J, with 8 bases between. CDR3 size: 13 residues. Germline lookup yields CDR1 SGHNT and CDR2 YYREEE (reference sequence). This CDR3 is CASSEETTDTQYF. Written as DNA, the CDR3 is TGTGCCAGCAGCGAGGAAACCACAGATACGCAGTATTTT.

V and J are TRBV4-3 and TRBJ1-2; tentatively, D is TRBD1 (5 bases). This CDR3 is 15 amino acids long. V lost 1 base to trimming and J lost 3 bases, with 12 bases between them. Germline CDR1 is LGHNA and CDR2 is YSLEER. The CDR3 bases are TGCGCCAGCAGCCAAGTACATAGACAGTACTATGGCTACACCTTC. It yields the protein CASSQVHRQYYGYTF.

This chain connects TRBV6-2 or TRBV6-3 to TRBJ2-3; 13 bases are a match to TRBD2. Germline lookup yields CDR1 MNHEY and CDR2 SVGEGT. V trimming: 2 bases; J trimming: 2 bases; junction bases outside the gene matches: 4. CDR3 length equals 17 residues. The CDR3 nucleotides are TGTGCCAGCAGTTACGGGGGACTAGCGGGGATCACAGATACGCAGTATTTT. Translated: CASSYGGLAGITDTQYF.

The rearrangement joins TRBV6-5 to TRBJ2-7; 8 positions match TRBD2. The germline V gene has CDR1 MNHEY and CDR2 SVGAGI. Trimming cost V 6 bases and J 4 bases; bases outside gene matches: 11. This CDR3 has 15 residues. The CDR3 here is CASSHTGTRGYEQYF. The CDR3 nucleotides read TGTGCCAGCAGCCACACTGGGACTAGGGGGTACGAGCAGTACTTC.

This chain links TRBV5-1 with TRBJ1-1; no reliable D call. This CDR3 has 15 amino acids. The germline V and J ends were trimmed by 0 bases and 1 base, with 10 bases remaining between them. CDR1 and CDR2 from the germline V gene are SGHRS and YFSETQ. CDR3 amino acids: CASSLEARQNTEAFF. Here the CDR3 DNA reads TGCGCCAGCAGCTTGGAGGCCAGACAGAACACTGAAGCTTTCTTT.

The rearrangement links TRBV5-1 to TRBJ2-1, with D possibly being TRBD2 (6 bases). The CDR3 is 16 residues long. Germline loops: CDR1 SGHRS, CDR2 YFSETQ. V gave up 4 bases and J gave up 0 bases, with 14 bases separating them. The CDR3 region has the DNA TGCGCCAGCAGCCAACGGTCCGGGAGCTCCTACAATGAGCAGTTCTTC. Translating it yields CASSQRSGSSYNEQFF.

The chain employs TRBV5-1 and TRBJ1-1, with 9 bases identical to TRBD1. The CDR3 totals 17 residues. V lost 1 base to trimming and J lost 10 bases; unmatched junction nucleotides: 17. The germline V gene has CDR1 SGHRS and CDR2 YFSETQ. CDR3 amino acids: CASSLSGTGLDGLGAFF. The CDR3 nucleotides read TGCGCCAGCAGCTTGTCCGGGACAGGGTTGGACGGGTTGGGAGCTTTCTTT.

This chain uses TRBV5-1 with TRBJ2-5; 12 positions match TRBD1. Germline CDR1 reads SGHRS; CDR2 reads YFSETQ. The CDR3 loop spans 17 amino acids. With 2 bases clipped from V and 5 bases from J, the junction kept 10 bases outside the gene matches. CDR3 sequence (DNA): TGCGCCAGCAGCTTCCGGGGGACAGGGGGCGGGATGGAGACCCAGTACTTC. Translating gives CASSFRGTGGGMETQYF.

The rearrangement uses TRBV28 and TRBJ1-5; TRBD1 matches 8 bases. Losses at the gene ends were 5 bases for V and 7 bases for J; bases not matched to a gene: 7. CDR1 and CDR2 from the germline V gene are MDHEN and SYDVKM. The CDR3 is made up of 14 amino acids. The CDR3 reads CASSQGQGSQPQHF. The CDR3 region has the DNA TGTGCCAGCAGTCAAGGACAGGGAAGCCAGCCCCAGCATTTT.

CDR3 loop: CSVDMGQKLFF. The CDR3 region has the DNA TGCAGCGTTGATATGGGCCAAAAACTGTTTTTT. The genes are TRBV29-1 and TRBJ1-4; D not certain. This CDR3 is built from 11 residues. Germline values: CDR1 SQVTM, CDR2 ANQGSEA. Trimming pared 3 bases from V and 9 bases from J, leaving 8 bases between.

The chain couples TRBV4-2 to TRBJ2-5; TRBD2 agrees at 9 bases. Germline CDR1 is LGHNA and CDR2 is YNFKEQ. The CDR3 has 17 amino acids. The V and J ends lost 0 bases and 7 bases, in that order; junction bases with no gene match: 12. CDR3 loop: CASSQDLGAGGLRTQYF. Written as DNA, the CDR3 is TGTGCCAGCAGCCAAGATCTCGGAGCGGGGGGCCTGCGGACCCAGTACTTC.

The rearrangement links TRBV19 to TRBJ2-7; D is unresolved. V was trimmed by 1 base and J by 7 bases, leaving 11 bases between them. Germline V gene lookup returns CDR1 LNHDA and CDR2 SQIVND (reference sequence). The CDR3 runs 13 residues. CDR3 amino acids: CASSIADWREQYF. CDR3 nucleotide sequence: TGTGCCAGTAGTATAGCCGACTGGCGAGAGCAGTACTTC.